This T cell receptor (beta chain) was profiled in a study of blood T cell repertoires in COVID-19 (dated by TCRdb to the early 2020s). Regarding the complete study: Samples covering the acute and convalescent phases of COVID-19 were provided by collaborators in the United States, Italy and Spain. The sample metadata nearly always contained a de-identified subject ID, COVID-19 status, age in years and sex. The repertoires were made available in a free public database intended to serve as a resource for research on the immune response to SARS-CoV-2. Samples were obtained from the ongoing ImmuneRACE study (first 160 participants) and from about 1,300 subjects provided by 6 global collaborators. Subjects who had been exposed to COVID-19, were actively infected with it, or had recovered from it provided the deeply sampled blood TCRbeta repertoires that made up the dataset. The material from the prospective study consisted of cDNA or gDNA derived from T cells, B-cell-depleted T cells, or PBMCs. Where available, HLA class I and class II types were obtained from metadata supplied by the sample provider rather than from assay-based typing.

The CDR3 holds 15 amino acids from the cysteine to the phenylalanine. Only the CDR3 region is kept as DNA, spanning 45 bases read in frame from base 1. The junction shows trimming of 5 bases on V and 7 bases on J, plus 20 bases between the germline ends. CDR1 and CDR2 are read off the germline V gene as MNHEY and SVGAGI. General conclusions and limits of the study: The amount of clinical and demographic metadata varied by source and participant and was provided uncurated.

TCRbeta CDR3 regions were amplified from genomic DNA using the immunoSEQ Assay, a bias-controlled multiplex PCR. In the original analysis: Nucleated cell counts per sample were estimated from amplification of reference gene primers within the assay. Sequence reads were collapsed and filtered to measure the absolute abundance of every unique TCRbeta CDR3 rearrangement. Productive Simpson clonality was computed per sample as the square root of Simpson's diversity index over productive rearrangements. TCRdb stores this immuneACCESS table with in-frame sequences only. Part of the clones is absent; in the studies checked, under half of the shortfall reflects unresolved V genes, and no reason is known for the rest. V and J calls and clone size are copied from that table; D and trimming were computed from the DNA. The sample yields about 140,000 clones; roughly 73% were counted once. The ten biggest clones cover approximately 9% of the sample.

As regards this clone: It has no known antigen specificity. The input lacks base qualities; no much larger clone sits a single base away.

Collaborating institutions collected whole blood in K2EDTA tubes following their own protocols. For TCRbeta analysis, collaborators shipped samples in one of three forms: frozen whole blood, isolated PBMCs, or DNA extracted from either of those sample types. The specimen sequenced was peripheral blood. The V gene is TRBV6-5 and the J gene is TRBJ1-2; no D segment can be confidently identified. The TCR comes from a woman between 45 and 60 years old with active or convalescent COVID-19. The CDR3 reads as follows: CASSNPQVWRIGYTF. The nucleotide sequence is TGTGCCAGCAGTAACCCTCAAGTGTGGAGGATTGGCTACACCTTC.